The 32 T cell receptor beta chains in this list originate from one sample, sequenced in a study of shared clonotypes between healthy human individuals. Only in-frame clones appear in the TCRdb table, and some are missing; sequencing was by immunoSEQ multiplex PCR. The sample has approximately 2.5 million clones, approximately 90% seen once; the top ten hold roughly 0.13%. Sequencing input: naive CD4+ T cells sorted from blood. The subset denotes: CD45RA+ positively selected. These receptors originate from a man aged 18-30 years in good health.

The V gene is TRBV5-8, the J gene TRBJ2-3; 10 nucleotides align to TRBD2. The germline gives CDR1 SGHTS, CDR2 YDEGEE. The CDR3 sequence is 17 residues long. V gave up 2 bases and J gave up 0 bases; unmatched junction bases: 6. The CDR3 protein is CASSFGLAGASTDTQYF. The CDR3, as DNA: TGTGCCAGCAGCTTTGGGCTAGCGGGGGCCAGCACAGATACGCAGTATTTT.

This chain uses TRBV19 with TRBJ2-3, with D possibly TRBD2 on 5 matching bases. Trimming removed 3 bases at V and 2 bases at J, with 9 bases between. The CDR3 runs 14 residues. Germline V CDR1 and CDR2: LNHDA, SQIVND (reference sequence). Written as DNA, the CDR3 is TGTGCCAGTAGTATGAGCGGCCTCACAGATACGCAGTATTTT. Its translation is CASSMSGLTDTQYF.

Here the CDR3 DNA reads TGTGCCAGCAGTGCAGCGGGAGGTATCACAGATACGCAGTATTTT. It encodes CASSAAGGITDTQYF. The chain recombines TRBV25-1 with TRBJ2-3; TRBD2 matches at 9 bases. Germline loops: CDR1 MGHDK, CDR2 SYGVNS. V dropped 4 bases and J dropped 2; count of bases not matched to a gene: 4. This CDR3 region has 15 residues.

The chain recombines TRBV30 with TRBJ1-1, with D possibly being TRBD1 (5 bases). This CDR3 region has 14 residues. Germline V lookup: CDR1 GTSNPN, CDR2 SVGIG (reference sequence). DNA of the CDR3: TGTGCTGGCAGACAGACTAATATGAACACTGAAGCTTTCTTT. This sequence encodes CAGRQTNMNTEAFF.

This clone was counted a single time. The rearrangement uses TRBV29-1 and TRBJ2-1; tentative D call: TRBD1 (6 bases). Per the germline V gene, CDR1 is SQVTM and CDR2 is ANQGSEA. The CDR3 contains 14 residues. V was clipped by 7 bases and J by 9 bases, with 22 bases between them. CDR3 in amino acids: CSDMTGWRGGEQFF. Here the CDR3 DNA reads TGCAGCGATATGACAGGTTGGAGAGGAGGTGAGCAGTTCTTC.

V gene TRBV29-1 combines with J gene TRBJ1-5; possible D gene TRBD1, 6 bases. CDR1 is SQVTM and CDR2 is ANQGSEA in the germline V gene. The CDR3 extends over 13 amino acids. The V and J ends lost 5 bases and 4 bases respectively, with 12 bases between them. The CDR3 DNA sequence: TGCAGCGTTAAGGGGGTTGGGAATCAGCCCCAGCATTTT. This codes for CSVKGVGNQPQHF.

The chain combines TRBV6-7 with TRBJ2-1, with a weak D call TRBD1 (6 bases). TRBV6-7 qualifies as an ORF whose function is uncertain. The V end was cut by 0 bases, the J end by 8 bases, with 20 bases between. CDR3 length equals 17 residues. CDR3 residues: CASSYSGALERGDEQFF. DNA of the CDR3: TGTGCCAGCAGTTACTCGGGGGCCCTAGAGAGAGGGGATGAGCAGTTCTTC.

About this clone itself: A read error may account for a junction end that differs from germline. The chain employs TRBV7-2 and TRBJ1-5; D is unresolved. CDR3 length: 13 residues. CDR1 is SGHTA, CDR2 FQGNSA, per germline. This CDR3 is CASSLAHNQPQHF. In nucleotides, the CDR3 is TGTGCCAGCAGCCTAGCCCACAATCAGCCCCAGCATTTT. The whole variable domain, remainder taken from reference TRBV7-2 and TRBJ1-5, is GAGVSQSPSNKVTEKGKDVELRCDPISGHTALYWYRQSLGQGLEFLIYFQGNSAPDKSGLPSDRFSAERTGGSVSTLTIQRTQQEDSAVYLCASSLAHNQPQHFGDGTRLSIL.

A single count supports this clone. The same CDR3 arises from other DNA sequences in this sample as well. The chain has TRBV5-1 and TRBJ2-2; TRBD2 might be the D (6 bases). Trimming removed 4 bases from V and 4 bases from J, with 11 bases in between. Germline V gene data show CDR1 as SGHRS and CDR2 as YFSETQ. This CDR3 is built from 14 residues. The CDR3 DNA reads TGCGCCAGCAGCCTCGGGACTCCCACCGGGGAGCTGTTTTTT. Its translation: CASSLGTPTGELFF.

The chain carries TRBV5-6 and TRBJ1-6; possible D gene TRBD1, 5 bases. CDR1 and CDR2 (germline): SGHDT, YYEEEE. V dropped 1 base and J dropped 6 bases, with 14 bases sitting between them. The CDR3 spans 16 residues. The CDR3 sequence: CASSLIAGERNSPLHF. The CDR3 region has the DNA TGTGCCAGCAGCTTGATAGCGGGGGAACGTAATTCACCCCTCCACTTT.

This clone appeared once. The chain is built from TRBV18 and TRBJ2-5; possibly TRBD2 for D (5 bases). This CDR3 contains 12 residues. The germline V gene encodes CDR1 KGHSH and CDR2 LQKENI. V shed 2 bases and J shed 8 bases, with 9 bases lying between them. The CDR3 nucleotides read TGTGCCAGCTCACCAGATGGGAGTACCCAGTACTTC. It encodes CASSPDGSTQYF.

The chain joins TRBV7-2 to TRBJ2-7, with D possibly matching TRBD2 (6 bases). The CDR3 has 16 residues. V was trimmed by 1 base and J by 0 bases, leaving 13 bases between them. In germline, CDR1 is SGHTA, CDR2 FQGNSA. DNA of the CDR3: TGTGCCAGCAGCTTAGTGGGGACTGCGAGCTCCTACGAGCAGTACTTC. It translates to CASSLVGTASSYEQYF.

The chain links TRBV7-9 to TRBJ1-5; a weak D match, TRBD1 (6 bases). This CDR3 has 13 residues. Germline values: CDR1 SEHNR, CDR2 FQNEAQ (reference sequence). Trimming stripped 5 bases from V and 4 bases from J, with 9 bases between. Here the CDR3 DNA reads TGTGCCAGCAGCATAGGGGGGAATCAGCCCCAGCATTTT. This translates into CASSIGGNQPQHF.

This chain's CDR3 is CASSSWPVSEKLFF. CDR3 bases: TGTGCCAGCAGCTCCTGGCCAGTTAGCGAAAAACTGTTTTTT. The rearrangement uses TRBV5-8 and TRBJ1-4; D uncertain. The CDR3 sequence is 14 residues long. Per the germline V gene, CDR1 is SGHTS and CDR2 is YDEGEE. V gave up 3 bases and J gave up 8 bases, with 14 bases separating them.

This CDR3 reads CASSPRGGRGYEQYF. CDR3 coding DNA: TGTGCCAGCAGCCCGAGGGGGGGAAGGGGCTACGAGCAGTACTTC. This chain joins TRBV14 and TRBJ2-7, with D perhaps matching TRBD2 (7 bases). The germline V gene encodes CDR1 SGHDN and CDR2 FVKESK. The CDR3 covers 15 residues. The ends were cut back, 4 bases at V and 3 bases at J, with 16 bases in the middle.

This clone came up a few times. This rearrangement joins TRBV10-3 to TRBJ2-1; 11 bases map to TRBD2. CDR3 size: 15 residues. With 2 bases clipped from V and 7 bases from J, the junction kept 4 bases outside the gene matches. The germline V gene has CDR1 ENHRY and CDR2 SYGVKD. The CDR3 bases are TGTGCCATCAGTGAGGTTTCTAGCGGGAGGAATGAGCAGTTCTTC. This translates into CAISEVSSGRNEQFF.

The chain employs TRBV6-6 and TRBJ2-7, with D unresolved. Trimming removed 0 bases at V and 6 bases at J, with 18 bases between. Per germline, CDR1 MNHNY and CDR2 SVGAGI (reference sequence). The CDR3 totals 16 residues. CDR3 protein: CASSYSPGQNFAEQYF. In DNA form, the CDR3 reads TGTGCCAGCAGTTACTCTCCCGGGCAGAACTTTGCCGAGCAGTACTTC.

The V and J genes are TRBV5-8 and TRBJ2-7; unclear D gene. V lost 2 bases and J 6 bases, leaving 6 bases between the germline ends. The CDR3 spans 11 residues. Per germline, CDR1 SGHTS and CDR2 YDEGEE. CDR3 residues: CASSFPGEQYF. Written as DNA, the CDR3 is TGTGCCAGCAGCTTTCCGGGCGAGCAGTACTTC.

The chain carries TRBV6-6 and TRBJ2-7; perhaps TRBD1 as D (5 bases). The V end was cut by 6 bases, the J end by 3 bases, with 12 bases between. CDR1 and CDR2 from the germline V gene are MNHNY and SVGAGI (reference sequence). The CDR3 extends over 13 amino acids. The DNA for the CDR3 is TGTGCCAGCAGCCCGGACAAGGGCTACGAGCAGTACTTC. This codes for CASSPDKGYEQYF.

The chain carries TRBV30 and TRBJ2-7, with 11 bases fitting TRBD2. Germline trimming cut 4 bases from V and 4 bases from J; bases unmatched to any gene: 9. The germline CDR1 and CDR2 sequences are GTSNPN and SVGIG (reference sequence). CDR3 length: 15 residues. The CDR3 DNA is TGTGCCTGGAACCCACTAGCGGGAGCCAAATACGAGCAGTACTTC. Translated: CAWNPLAGAKYEQYF.

V and J are TRBV11-2 and TRBJ2-2, with D perhaps TRBD2 (6 bases). Trimming stripped 3 bases from V and 2 bases from J, with 13 bases between. The CDR3 is made up of 16 amino acids. The V gene's germline CDR1 is SGHAT and CDR2 FQNNGV. CDR3 amino acids: CASSFQPGLNTGELFF. The CDR3 DNA sequence: TGTGCCAGCAGCTTTCAGCCGGGACTCAACACCGGGGAGCTGTTTTTT.

V gene TRBV5-8 combines with J gene TRBJ2-5; 9 bases agree with TRBD1. The CDR3 covers 15 residues. The germline V gene encodes CDR1 SGHTS and CDR2 YDEGEE. V gave up 4 bases and J gave up 4 bases; unmatched junction bases: 8. The chain's CDR3 is CASSPRDRVAETQYF. The CDR3 region has the DNA TGTGCCAGCAGCCCCCGGGACAGGGTGGCAGAGACCCAGTACTTC.

The chain employs TRBV7-8 and TRBJ1-5; D unclear. Germline values: CDR1 SGHVS, CDR2 FQNEAQ. CDR3 length equals 14 residues. V was trimmed by 1 base and J by 1 base, leaving 5 bases between them. CDR3 sequence reads: CASSLVQSNQPQHF. CDR3 DNA: TGTGCCAGCAGCTTAGTACAGAGCAATCAGCCCCAGCATTTT.

The chain carries TRBV2 and TRBJ2-3; D is undetermined. The CDR3 spans 16 residues. CDR1 SNHLY and CDR2 FYNNEI come from the germline V gene. V was clipped by 4 bases and J by 0 bases, with 14 bases between them. In DNA form, the CDR3 reads TGTGCCAGCAGTGTTCCATCGGCTGGAAGCACAGATACGCAGTATTTT. Amino acids: CASSVPSAGSTDTQYF.

V is TRBV7-9 and J is TRBJ2-1; D ambiguous. Trimming shortened V by 5 bases and J by 8 bases, and 16 bases separated the two germline ends. The germline CDR1 and CDR2 sequences are SEHNR and FQNEAQ (reference sequence). The CDR3 sequence is 14 residues long. CDR3 region: CASSPSGRVHEQFF. The DNA for the CDR3 is TGTGCCAGCAGCCCCTCGGGTAGGGTTCATGAGCAGTTCTTC.

The chain has TRBV6-5 and TRBJ2-5, with TRBD1 matching over 7 bases. Germline CDR1 MNHEY, CDR2 SVGAGI. Germline trimming cut 8 bases from V and 7 bases from J; bases unmatched to any gene: 10. This CDR3 contains 13 residues. CDR3 amino acids: CASSTQGSGTQYF. CDR3 coding DNA: TGTGCCAGCTCTACACAGGGGTCAGGGACCCAGTACTTC.

This clone has more than one count but fewer than ten. The rearrangement uses TRBV6-5 and TRBJ1-6; D not resolved. V was shortened by 2 bases and J by 10 bases, with 12 bases between the two germline ends. The CDR3 spans 14 residues. Germline V gene data show CDR1 as MNHEY and CDR2 as SVGAGI. CDR3 sequence: CASSYEGFGSPLHF. CDR3 DNA: TGTGCCAGCAGTTACGAAGGGTTTGGGTCACCCCTCCACTTT.

This chain joins TRBV6-5 and TRBJ2-7; TRBD2 matches at 11 bases. With 9 bases clipped from V and 2 bases from J, the junction kept 3 bases outside the gene matches. Per the germline V gene, CDR1 is MNHEY and CDR2 is SVGAGI. The CDR3 is 13 amino acids. The CDR3, as DNA: TGTGCCAGTGGGACTAGCGGACCCTACGAGCAGTACTTC. This codes for CASGTSGPYEQYF.

A word on this clone: Other DNA sequences in the same sample also yield this CDR3. The chain uses TRBV18 and TRBJ2-7, with 8 bases fitting TRBD1. The CDR3 consists of 14 residues. Per germline, CDR1 KGHSH and CDR2 LQKENI. The V segment lost 5 bases and the J segment 0 bases; nucleotides outside the gene matches: 3. Here the CDR3 DNA reads TGTGCCAGCTCAGAGGACAGGGCCTCCTACGAGCAGTACTTC. This encodes CASSEDRASYEQYF.

The chain recombines TRBV5-1 with TRBJ2-2; TRBD2 agrees at 8 bases. The germline V gene encodes CDR1 SGHRS and CDR2 YFSETQ. This CDR3 comprises 18 residues. The J segment lost 2 bases and the V segment lost 2 bases, leaving 11 bases of the junction unmatched. The CDR3 DNA reads TGCGCCAGCAGCTTAGTTTCAGGACTAGCAGGAAACACCGGGGAGCTGTTTTTT. The encoded protein is CASSLVSGLAGNTGELFF.

V usage is TRBV4-1 and J usage is TRBJ2-5; 7 positions match TRBD2. The J segment lost 4 bases and the V segment lost 2 bases, leaving 16 bases of the junction unmatched. CDR3 size: 18 residues. CDR1 and CDR2 (germline): MGHRA, YSYEKL. CDR3 nucleotide sequence: TGCGCCAGCAGCCAATCCCCCCTAGCGGAACCTGAGGGAGAGACCCAGTACTTC. Its protein is CASSQSPLAEPEGETQYF.

The chain uses TRBV29-1 and TRBJ2-5, with 7 bases that match TRBD1. CDR3 length: 13 residues. The germline gives CDR1 SQVTM, CDR2 ANQGSEA. Trimming at V came to 3 bases and at J to 4 bases, leaving 5 bases not matched to a gene. The CDR3 spells CSVDQTGSETQYF. CDR3 nucleotide sequence: TGCAGCGTTGATCAGACAGGGTCAGAGACCCAGTACTTC.